This TCR beta chain was captured by sequencing in a study of T cells in women clearing cervical HPV infection. All participants had a single incident cervical HPV16 infection, and prevalent HPV16 infections were excluded. A note on this clone: The read stops 3 residues short of the end of the CDR3; the missing end is completed from the germline J gene.

Method: immunoSEQ multiplex PCR; TCRdb's copy keeps in-frame clones and lacks some. Its listing shows about 33,000 clones. V was pared by 0 bases and J by 1 base, with 5 bases of the junction left unmatched. Germline CDR1 is PRHDT and CDR2 is FYEKMQ (reference sequence). This CDR3 contains 16 residues. The sequence came from a woman aged 18 to 75 with a cervical HPV16 infection that either progressed to CIN3+ or cleared (not recorded which). Sequencing input: blood buffy coat. V and J are TRBV13 and TRBJ2-7; 8 bases are a match to TRBD1. The DNA read from the CDR3 is TGTGCCAGCAGCTTAGGGACAGGGGATAATTCCTACGAG. This translates into CASSLGTGDNSYE. The CDR3 reads in full as CASSLGTGDNSYEQYF.